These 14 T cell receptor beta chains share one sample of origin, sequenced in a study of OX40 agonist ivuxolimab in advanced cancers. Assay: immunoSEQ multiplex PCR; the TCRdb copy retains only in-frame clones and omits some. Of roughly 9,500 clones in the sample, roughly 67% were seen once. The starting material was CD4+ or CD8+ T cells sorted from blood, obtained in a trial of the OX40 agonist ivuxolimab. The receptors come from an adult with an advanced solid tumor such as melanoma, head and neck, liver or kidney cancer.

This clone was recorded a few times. The CDR3 is CASSLGNNEQFF. CDR3 bases: TGTGCCAGCAGCTTAGGAAACAATGAGCAGTTCTTC. The genes are TRBV7-3 and TRBJ2-1; D ambiguous. This CDR3 has 12 residues. V was trimmed by 2 bases and J by 5 bases, leaving 4 bases between them. Germline CDR1 reads SGHTA; CDR2 reads FQGTGA.

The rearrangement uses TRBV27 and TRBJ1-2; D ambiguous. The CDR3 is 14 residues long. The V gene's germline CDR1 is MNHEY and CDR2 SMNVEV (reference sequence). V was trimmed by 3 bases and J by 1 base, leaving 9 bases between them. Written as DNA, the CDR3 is TGTGCCAGCAGTTTGCAAGGGAGTAACTATGGCTACACCTTC. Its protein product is CASSLQGSNYGYTF.

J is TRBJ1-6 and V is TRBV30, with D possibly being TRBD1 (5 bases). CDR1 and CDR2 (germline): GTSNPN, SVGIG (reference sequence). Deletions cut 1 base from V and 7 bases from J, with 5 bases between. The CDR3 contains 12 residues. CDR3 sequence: CAWSGGNSPLHF. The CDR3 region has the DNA TGTGCCTGGAGTGGGGGCAATTCACCCCTCCACTTT.

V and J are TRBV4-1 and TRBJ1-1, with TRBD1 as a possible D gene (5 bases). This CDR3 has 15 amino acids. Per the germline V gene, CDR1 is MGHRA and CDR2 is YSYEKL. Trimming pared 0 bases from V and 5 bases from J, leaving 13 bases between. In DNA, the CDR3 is TGCGCCAGCAGCCAAGATTCAGGGTGGCGGACTGAAGCTTTCTTT. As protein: CASSQDSGWRTEAFF.

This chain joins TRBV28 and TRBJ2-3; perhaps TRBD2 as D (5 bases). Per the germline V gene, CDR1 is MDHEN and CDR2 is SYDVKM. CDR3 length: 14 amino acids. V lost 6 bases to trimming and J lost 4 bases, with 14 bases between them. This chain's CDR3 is CASSPAAVSDTQYF. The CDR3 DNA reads TGTGCCAGCAGCCCAGCAGCGGTGTCAGATACGCAGTATTTT.

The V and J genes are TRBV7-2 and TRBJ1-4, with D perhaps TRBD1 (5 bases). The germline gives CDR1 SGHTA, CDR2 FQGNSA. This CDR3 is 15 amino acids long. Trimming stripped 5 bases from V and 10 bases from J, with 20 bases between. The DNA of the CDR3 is TGTGCCAGCAGCCCCTACCTCGGGACCGGCGGAAAACTGTTTTTT. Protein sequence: CASSPYLGTGGKLFF.

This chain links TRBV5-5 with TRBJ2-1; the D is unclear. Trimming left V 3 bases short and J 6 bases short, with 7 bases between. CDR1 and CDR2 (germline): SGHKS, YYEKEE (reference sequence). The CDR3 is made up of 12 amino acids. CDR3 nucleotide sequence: TGTGCCAGCAGCTCTGATAGCAATGAGCAGTTCTTC. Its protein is CASSSDSNEQFF.

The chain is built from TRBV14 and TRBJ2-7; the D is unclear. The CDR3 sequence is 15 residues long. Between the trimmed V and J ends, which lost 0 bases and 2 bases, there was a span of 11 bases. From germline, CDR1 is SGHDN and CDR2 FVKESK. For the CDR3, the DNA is TGTGCCAGCAGCCAAGAAGAGGCCATCCCCTACGAGCAGTACTTC. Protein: CASSQEEAIPYEQYF.

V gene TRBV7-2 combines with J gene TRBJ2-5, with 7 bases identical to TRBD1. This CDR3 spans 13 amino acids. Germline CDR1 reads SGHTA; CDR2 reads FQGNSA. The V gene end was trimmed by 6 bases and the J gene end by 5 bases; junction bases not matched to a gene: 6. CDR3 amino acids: CASRPQGEETQYF. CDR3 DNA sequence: TGTGCCAGCAGACCCCAGGGGGAGGAGACCCAGTACTTC.

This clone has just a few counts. For the CDR3, the DNA is TGTGCCAGCAGCTTAAGCCCTTATGGCTACACCTTC. Its translation: CASSLSPYGYTF. This sequence joins TRBV7-9 and TRBJ1-2, with no clear D. The CDR3 consists of 12 residues. Looked up from germline, CDR1 is SEHNR and CDR2 is FQNEAQ (reference sequence). V was cut by 2 bases and J by 5 bases, with 6 bases left in between.

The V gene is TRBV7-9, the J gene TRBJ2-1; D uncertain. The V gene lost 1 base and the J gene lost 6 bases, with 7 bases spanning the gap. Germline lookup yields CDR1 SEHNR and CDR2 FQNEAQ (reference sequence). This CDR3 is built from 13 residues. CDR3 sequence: CASSLDTSNEQFF. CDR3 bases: TGTGCCAGCAGCTTAGACACTTCCAATGAGCAGTTCTTC.

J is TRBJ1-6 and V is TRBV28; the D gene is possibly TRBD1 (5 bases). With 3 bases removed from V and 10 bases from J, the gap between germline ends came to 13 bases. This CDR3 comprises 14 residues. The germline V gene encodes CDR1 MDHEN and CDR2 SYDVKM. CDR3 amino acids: CASSFPQGGSPLHF. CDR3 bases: TGTGCCAGCAGTTTTCCGCAGGGCGGATCACCCCTCCACTTT.

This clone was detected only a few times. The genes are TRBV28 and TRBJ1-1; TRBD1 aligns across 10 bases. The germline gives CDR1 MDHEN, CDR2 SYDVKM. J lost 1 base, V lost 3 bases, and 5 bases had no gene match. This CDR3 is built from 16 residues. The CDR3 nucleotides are TGTGCCAGCAGTTTTTTGACAGGGGGCCAGAACACTGAAGCTTTCTTT. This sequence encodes CASSFLTGGQNTEAFF. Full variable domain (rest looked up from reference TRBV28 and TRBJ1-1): DVKVTQSSRYLVKRTGEKVFLECVQDMDHENMFWYRQDPGLGLRLIYFSYDVKMKEKGDIPEGYSVSREKKERFSLILESASTNQTSMYLCASSFLTGGQNTEAFFGQGTRLTVV.

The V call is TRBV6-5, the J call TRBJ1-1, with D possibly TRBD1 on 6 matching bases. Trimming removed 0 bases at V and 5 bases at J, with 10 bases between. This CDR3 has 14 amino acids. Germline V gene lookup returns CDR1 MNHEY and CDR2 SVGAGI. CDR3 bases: TGTGCCAGCAGTTACTCTACAGGGCGGACTGAAGCTTTCTTT. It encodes CASSYSTGRTEAFF.